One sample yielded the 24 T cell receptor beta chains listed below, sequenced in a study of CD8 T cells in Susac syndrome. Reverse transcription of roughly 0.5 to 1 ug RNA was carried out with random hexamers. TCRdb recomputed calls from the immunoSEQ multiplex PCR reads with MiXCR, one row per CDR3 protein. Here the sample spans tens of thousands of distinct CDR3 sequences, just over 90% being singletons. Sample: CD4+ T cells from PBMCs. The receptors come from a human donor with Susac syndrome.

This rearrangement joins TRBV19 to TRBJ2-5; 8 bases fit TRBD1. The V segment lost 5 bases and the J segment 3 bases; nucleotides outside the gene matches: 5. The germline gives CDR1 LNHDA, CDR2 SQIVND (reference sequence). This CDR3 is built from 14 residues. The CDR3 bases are TGTGCCAGTAGTTCCTCGGGACAGGAAGAGACCCAGTACTTC. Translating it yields CASSSSGQEETQYF.

The CDR3 spells CASSPGQYSNQPQHF. The CDR3 nucleotides read TGTGCCAGCTCACCAGGACAGTATAGCAATCAGCCCCAGCATTTT. The chain uses TRBV18 and TRBJ1-5; D is possibly TRBD1 (6 bases). Trimming removed 2 bases at V and 0 bases at J, with 8 bases between. The CDR3 spans 15 residues. CDR1 and CDR2 (germline): KGHSH, LQKENI.

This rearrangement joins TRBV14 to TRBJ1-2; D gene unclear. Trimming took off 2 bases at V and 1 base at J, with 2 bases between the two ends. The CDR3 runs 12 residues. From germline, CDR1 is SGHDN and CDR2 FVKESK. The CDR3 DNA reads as TGTGCCAGCAGCCAAAGTAACTATGGCTACACCTTC. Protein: CASSQSNYGYTF.

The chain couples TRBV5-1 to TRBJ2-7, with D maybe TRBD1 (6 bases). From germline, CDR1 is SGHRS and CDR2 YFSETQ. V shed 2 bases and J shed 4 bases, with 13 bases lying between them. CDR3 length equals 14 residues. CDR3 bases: TGCGCCAGCAGCTTATTACAGGGTGGGTACGAGCAGTACTTC. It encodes CASSLLQGGYEQYF.

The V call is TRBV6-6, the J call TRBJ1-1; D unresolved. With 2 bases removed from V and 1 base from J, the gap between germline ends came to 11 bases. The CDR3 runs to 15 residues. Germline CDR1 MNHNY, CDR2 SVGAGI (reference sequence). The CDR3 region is CASSYDRGGNTEAFF. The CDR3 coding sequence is TGTGCCAGCAGTTACGATCGGGGTGGGAACACTGAAGCTTTCTTT.

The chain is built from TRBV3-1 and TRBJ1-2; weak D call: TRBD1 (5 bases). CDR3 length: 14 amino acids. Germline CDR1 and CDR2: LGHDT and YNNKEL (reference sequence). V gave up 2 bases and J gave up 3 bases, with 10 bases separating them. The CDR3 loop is CASSQQGFDYGYTF. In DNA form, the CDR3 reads TGTGCCAGCAGCCAACAGGGCTTTGACTATGGCTACACCTTC.

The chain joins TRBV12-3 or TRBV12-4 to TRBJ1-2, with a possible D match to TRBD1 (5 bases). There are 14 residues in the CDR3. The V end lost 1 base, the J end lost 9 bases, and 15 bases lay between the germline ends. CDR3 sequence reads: CASSLGGGDRSYTF. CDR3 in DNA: TGTGCCAGCAGTTTAGGGGGAGGGGATCGGAGCTACACCTTC.

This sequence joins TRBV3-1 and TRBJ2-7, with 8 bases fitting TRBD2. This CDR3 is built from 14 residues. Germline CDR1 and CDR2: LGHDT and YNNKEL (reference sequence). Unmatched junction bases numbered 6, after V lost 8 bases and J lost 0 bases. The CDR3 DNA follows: TGTGCCAGCTCCACGGGGGGGAGCTCCTACGAGCAGTACTTC. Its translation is CASSTGGSSYEQYF.

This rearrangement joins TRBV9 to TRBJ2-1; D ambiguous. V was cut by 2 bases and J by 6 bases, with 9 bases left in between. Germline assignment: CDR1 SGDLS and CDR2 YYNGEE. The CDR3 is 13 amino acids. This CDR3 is CASSVGYINEQFF. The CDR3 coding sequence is TGTGCCAGCAGCGTTGGCTACATCAATGAGCAGTTCTTC.

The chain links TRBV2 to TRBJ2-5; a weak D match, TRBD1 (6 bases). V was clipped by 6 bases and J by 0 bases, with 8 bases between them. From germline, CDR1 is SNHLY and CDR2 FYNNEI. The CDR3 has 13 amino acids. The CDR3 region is CASRGTYQETQYF. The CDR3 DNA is TGTGCCAGCAGGGGGACATACCAAGAGACCCAGTACTTC.

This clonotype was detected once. CDR3 loop: CASSPQTDTQYF. CDR3 sequence (DNA): TGTGCCAGCTCACCTCAGACAGATACGCAGTATTTT. This chain connects TRBV18 to TRBJ2-3; D is unresolved. The CDR3 length is 12 residues. Trimming removed 3 bases from V and 3 bases from J, with 4 bases in between. Germline V CDR1 and CDR2: KGHSH, LQKENI.

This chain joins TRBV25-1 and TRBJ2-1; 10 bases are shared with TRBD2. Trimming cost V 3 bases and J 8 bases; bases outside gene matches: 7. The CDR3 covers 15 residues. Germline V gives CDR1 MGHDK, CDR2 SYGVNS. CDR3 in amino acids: CASSDHSSGGDEQFF. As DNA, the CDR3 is TGTGCCAGCAGTGACCACTCTAGCGGGGGCGATGAGCAGTTCTTC.

Here the CDR3 reads CASSGIAGQVDNEQFF. CDR3 coding DNA: TGTGCCAGCAGTGGCATAGCAGGACAGGTAGACAATGAGCAGTTCTTC. The chain employs TRBV25-1 and TRBJ2-1, with 7 positions matching TRBD1. The CDR3 totals 16 residues. Trimming at V came to 4 bases and at J to 5 bases, leaving 11 bases not matched to a gene. Germline lookup yields CDR1 MGHDK and CDR2 SYGVNS.

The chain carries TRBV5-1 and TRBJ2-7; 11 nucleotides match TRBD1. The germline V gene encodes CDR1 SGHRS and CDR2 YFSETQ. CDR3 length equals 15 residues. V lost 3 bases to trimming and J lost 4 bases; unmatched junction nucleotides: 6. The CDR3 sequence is CASSWWTGGPYEQYF. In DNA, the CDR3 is TGCGCCAGCAGCTGGTGGACAGGGGGCCCATACGAGCAGTACTTC.

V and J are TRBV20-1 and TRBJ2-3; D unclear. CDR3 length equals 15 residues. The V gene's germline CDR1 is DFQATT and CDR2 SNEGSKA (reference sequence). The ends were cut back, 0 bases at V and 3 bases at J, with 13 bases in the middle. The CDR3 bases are TGCAGTGCTAGAGATCAAGGATATGTTACAGATACGCAGTATTTT. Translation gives CSARDQGYVTDTQYF.

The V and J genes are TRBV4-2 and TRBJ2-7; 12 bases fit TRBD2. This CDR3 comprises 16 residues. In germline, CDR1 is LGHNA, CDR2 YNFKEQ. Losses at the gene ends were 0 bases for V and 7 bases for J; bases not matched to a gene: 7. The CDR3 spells CASSQDLLTSGREQYF. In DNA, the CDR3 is TGTGCCAGCAGCCAAGACTTATTGACTAGCGGGAGAGAGCAGTACTTC.

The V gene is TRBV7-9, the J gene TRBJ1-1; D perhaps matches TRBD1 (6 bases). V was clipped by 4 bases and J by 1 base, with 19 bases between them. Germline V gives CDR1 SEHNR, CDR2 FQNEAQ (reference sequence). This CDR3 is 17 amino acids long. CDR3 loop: CASSSPKRGLQNTEAFF. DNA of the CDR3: TGTGCCAGCAGCTCCCCTAAGAGGGGGTTACAGAACACTGAAGCTTTCTTT. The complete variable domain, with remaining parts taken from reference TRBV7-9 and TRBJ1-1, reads DTGVSQNPRHKITKRGQNVTFRCDPISEHNRLYWYRQTLGQGPEFLTYFQNEAQLEKSRLLSDRFSAERPKGSFSTLEIQRTEQGDSAMYLCASSSPKRGLQNTEAFFGQGTRLTVV.

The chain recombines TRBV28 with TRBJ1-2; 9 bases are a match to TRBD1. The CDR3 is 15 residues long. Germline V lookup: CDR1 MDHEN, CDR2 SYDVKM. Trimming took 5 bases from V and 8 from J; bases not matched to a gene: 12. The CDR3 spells CASSPPQQGAGGYTF. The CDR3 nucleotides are TGTGCCAGCAGTCCCCCCCAACAGGGGGCGGGGGGCTACACCTTC.

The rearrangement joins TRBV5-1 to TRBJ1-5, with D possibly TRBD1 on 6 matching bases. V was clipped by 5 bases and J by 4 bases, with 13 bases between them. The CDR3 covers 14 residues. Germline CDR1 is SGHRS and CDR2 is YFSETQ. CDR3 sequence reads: CASRLDSPNQPQHF. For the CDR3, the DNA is TGCGCCAGCAGGCTGGACAGTCCGAATCAGCCCCAGCATTTT.

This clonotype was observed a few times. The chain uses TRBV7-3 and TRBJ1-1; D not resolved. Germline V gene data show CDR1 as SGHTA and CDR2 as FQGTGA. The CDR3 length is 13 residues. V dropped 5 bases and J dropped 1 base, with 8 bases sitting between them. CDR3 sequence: CASSPGRNTEAFF. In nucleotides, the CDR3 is TGTGCCAGCAGCCCGGGCCGGAACACTGAAGCTTTCTTT. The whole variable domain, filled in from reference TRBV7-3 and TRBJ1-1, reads GAGVSQTPSNKVTEKGKYVELRCDPISGHTALYWYRQSLGQGPEFLIYFQGTGAADDSGLPNDRFFAVRPEGSVSTLKIQRTERGDSAVYLCASSPGRNTEAFFGQGTRLTVV.

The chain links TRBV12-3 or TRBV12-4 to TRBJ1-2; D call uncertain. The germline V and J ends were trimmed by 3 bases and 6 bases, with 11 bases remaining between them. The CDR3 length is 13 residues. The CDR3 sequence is CASSFGGTDGYTF. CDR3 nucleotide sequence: TGTGCCAGCAGTTTCGGCGGCACCGATGGCTACACCTTC.

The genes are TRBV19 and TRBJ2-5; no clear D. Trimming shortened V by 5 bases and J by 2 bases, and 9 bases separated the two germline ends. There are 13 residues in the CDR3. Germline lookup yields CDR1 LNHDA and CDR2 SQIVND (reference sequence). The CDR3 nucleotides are TGTGCCAGTAGTGAGAGCCTGCAAGAGACCCAGTACTTC. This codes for CASSESLQETQYF.

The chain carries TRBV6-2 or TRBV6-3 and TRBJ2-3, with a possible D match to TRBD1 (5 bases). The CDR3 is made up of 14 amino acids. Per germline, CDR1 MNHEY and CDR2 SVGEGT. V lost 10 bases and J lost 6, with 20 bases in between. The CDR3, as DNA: TGTGCCACCATGACAGTCCTCACACTGGATACGCAGTATTTT. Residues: CATMTVLTLDTQYF.

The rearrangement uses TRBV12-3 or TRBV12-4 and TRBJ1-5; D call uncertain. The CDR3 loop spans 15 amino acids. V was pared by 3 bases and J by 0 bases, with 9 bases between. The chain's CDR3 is CASSFDGYSNQPQHF. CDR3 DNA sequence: TGTGCCAGCAGTTTCGATGGGTATAGCAATCAGCCCCAGCATTTT.